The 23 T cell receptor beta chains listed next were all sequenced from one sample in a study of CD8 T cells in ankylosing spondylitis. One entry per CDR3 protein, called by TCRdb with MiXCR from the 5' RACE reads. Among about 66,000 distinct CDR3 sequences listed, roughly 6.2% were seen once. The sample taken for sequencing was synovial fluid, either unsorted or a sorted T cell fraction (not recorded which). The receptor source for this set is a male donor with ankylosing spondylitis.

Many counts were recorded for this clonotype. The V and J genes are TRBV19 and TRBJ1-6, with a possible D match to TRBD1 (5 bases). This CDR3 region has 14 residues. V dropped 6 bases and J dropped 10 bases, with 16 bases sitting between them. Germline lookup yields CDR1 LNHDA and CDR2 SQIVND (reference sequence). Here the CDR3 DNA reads TGTGCCAGTAGGAACCCGACCGGGGGATCACCCCTCCACTTT. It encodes CASRNPTGGSPLHF. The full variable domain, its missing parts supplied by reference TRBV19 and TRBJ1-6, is DGGITQSPKYLFRKEGQNVTLSCEQNLNHDAMYWYRQDPGQGLRLIYYSQIVNDFQKGDIAEGYSVSREKKESFPLTVTSAQKNPTAFYLCASRNPTGGSPLHFGNGTRLTVT.

The CDR3 bases are TGTGCCAGTCGTAGGGGAAAGGACTACGAGCAGTACTTC. This encodes CASRRGKDYEQYF. The gene calls are TRBV2 and TRBJ2-7, with a weak D call TRBD1 (5 bases). Germline loops: CDR1 SNHLY, CDR2 FYNNEI. The CDR3 runs 13 residues. The V end was cut by 9 bases, the J end by 3 bases, with 15 bases between.

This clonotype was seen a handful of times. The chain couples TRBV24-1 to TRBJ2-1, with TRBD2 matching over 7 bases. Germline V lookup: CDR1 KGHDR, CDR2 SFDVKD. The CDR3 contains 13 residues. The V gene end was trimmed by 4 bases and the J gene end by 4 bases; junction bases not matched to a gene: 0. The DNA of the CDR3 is TGTGCCACCAGTGACGGGGGGTACAATGAGCAGTTCTTC. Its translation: CATSDGGYNEQFF.

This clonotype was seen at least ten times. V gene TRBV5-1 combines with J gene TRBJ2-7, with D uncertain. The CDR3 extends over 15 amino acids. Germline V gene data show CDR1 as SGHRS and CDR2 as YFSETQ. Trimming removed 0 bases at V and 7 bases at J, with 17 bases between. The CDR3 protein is CASSLGINRLTEQYF. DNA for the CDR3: TGCGCCAGCAGCTTGGGAATAAACAGACTTACGGAGCAGTACTTC.

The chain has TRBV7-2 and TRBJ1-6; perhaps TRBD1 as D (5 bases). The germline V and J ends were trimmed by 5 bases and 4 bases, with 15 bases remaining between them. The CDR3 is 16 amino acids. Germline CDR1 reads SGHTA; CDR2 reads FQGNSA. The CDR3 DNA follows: TGTGCCAGCAGCCCCACCCTGACAGTGTATAATTCACCCCTCCACTTT. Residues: CASSPTLTVYNSPLHF.

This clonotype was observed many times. This chain's CDR3 is CASSAPGGNEQFF. DNA of the CDR3: TGCGCCAGCAGCGCTCCGGGGGGCAATGAGCAGTTCTTC. This sequence joins TRBV4-3 and TRBJ2-1, with 7 bases that match TRBD2. The CDR3 length is 13 residues. Germline CDR1 and CDR2: LGHNA and YSLEER. V was pared by 5 bases and J by 6 bases, with 4 bases of the junction left unmatched.

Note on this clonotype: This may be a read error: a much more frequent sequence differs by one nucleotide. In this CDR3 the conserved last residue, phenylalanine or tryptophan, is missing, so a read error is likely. CDR3 region: CSVARGSYEQYL. The CDR3 nucleotides are TGCAGCGTTGCTAGAGGATCCTACGAGCAGTACCTC. The rearrangement links TRBV29-1 to TRBJ2-7; D is uncertain. V was trimmed by 4 bases and J by 1 base, leaving 8 bases between them. The CDR3 loop spans 12 amino acids. The germline V gene encodes CDR1 SQVTM and CDR2 ANQGSEA.

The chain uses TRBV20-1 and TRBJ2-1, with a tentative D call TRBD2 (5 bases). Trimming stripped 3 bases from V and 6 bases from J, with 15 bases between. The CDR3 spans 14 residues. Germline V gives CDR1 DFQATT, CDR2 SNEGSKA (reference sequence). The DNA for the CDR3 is TGCAGTGCTAGTCCGGACTCCCTATTCAATGAGCAGTTCTTC. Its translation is CSASPDSLFNEQFF.

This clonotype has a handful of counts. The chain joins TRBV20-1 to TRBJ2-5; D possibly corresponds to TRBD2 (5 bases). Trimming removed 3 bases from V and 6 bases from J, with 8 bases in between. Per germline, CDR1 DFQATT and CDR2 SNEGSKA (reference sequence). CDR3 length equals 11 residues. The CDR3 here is CSARRAQTQYF. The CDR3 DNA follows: TGCAGTGCTAGGCGGGCCCAGACCCAGTACTTC.

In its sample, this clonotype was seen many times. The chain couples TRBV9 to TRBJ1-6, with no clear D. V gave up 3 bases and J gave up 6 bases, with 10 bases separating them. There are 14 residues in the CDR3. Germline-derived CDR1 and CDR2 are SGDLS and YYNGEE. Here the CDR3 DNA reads TGTGCCAGCAGCGGCGACAAGTTTAATTCACCCCTCCACTTT. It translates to CASSGDKFNSPLHF.

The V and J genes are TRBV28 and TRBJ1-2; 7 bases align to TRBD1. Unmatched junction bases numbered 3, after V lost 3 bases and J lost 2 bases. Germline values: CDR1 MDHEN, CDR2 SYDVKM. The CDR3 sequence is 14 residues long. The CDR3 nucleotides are TGTGCCAGCAGTTTCTGGGACAGCAACTATGGCTACACCTTC. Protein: CASSFWDSNYGYTF.

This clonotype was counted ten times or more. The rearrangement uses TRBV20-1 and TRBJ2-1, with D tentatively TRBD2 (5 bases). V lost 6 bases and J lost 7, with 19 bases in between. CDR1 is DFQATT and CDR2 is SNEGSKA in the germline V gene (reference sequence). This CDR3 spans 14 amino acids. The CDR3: CSALLSAWGNEQFF. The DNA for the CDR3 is TGCAGTGCGCTACTTAGCGCATGGGGAAATGAGCAGTTCTTC.

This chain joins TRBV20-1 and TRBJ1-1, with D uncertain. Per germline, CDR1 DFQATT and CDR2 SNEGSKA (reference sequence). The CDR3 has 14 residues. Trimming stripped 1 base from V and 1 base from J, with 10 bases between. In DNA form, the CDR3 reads TGCAGTGCTAGAGTAGGCCTGGGGAACACTGAAGCTTTCTTT. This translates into CSARVGLGNTEAFF.

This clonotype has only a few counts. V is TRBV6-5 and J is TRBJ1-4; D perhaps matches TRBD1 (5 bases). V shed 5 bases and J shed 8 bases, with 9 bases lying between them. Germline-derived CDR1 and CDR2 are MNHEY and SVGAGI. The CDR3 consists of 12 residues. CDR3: CASSPWGEKLFF. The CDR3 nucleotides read TGTGCCAGCAGTCCCTGGGGGGAAAAACTGTTTTTT.

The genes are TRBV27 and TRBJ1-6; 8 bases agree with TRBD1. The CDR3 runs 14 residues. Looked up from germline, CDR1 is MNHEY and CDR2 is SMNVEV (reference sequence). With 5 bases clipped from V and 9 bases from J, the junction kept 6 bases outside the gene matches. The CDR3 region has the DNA TGTGCCAGCAGTCAGGACAGGGACGGTTCACCCCTCCACTTT. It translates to CASSQDRDGSPLHF.

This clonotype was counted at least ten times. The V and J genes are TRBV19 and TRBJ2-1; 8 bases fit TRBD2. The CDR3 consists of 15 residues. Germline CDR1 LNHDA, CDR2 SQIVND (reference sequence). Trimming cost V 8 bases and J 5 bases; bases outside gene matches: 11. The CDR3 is CASLSGLAPNNEQFF. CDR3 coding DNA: TGTGCCAGTTTATCTGGACTAGCCCCTAACAATGAGCAGTTCTTC.

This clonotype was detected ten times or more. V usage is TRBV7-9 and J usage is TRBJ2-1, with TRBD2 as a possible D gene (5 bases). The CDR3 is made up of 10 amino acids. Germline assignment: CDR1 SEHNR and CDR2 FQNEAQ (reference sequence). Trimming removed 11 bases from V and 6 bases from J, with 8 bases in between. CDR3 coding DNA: TGTGCCGAACGGGGCAATGAGCAGTTCTTC. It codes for CAERGNEQFF.

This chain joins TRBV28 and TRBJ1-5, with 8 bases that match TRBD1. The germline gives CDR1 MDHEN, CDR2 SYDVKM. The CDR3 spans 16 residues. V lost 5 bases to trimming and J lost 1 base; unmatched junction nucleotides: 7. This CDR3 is CASSQTTGGSNQPQHF. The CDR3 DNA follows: TGTGCCAGCAGTCAAACTACAGGGGGGAGCAATCAGCCCCAGCATTTT.

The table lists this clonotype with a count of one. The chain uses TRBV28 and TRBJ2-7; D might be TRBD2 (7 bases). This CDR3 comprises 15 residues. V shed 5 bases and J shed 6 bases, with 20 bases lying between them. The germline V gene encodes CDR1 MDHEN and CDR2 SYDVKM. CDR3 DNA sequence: TGTGCCAGCAGTCGGGGGGCCGGGCCCCCAGGCGAGCAGTACTTC. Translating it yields CASSRGAGPPGEQYF. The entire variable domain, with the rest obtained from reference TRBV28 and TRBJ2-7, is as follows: DVKVTQSSRYLVKRTGEKVFLECVQDMDHENMFWYRQDPGLGLRLIYFSYDVKMKEKGDIPEGYSVSREKKERFSLILESASTNQTSMYLCASSRGAGPPGEQYFGPGTRLTVT.

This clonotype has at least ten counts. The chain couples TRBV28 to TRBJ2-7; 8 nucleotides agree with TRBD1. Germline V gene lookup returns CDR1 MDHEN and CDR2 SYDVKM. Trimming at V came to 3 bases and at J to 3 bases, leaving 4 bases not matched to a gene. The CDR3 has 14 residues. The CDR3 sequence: CASSFAGGLYEQYF. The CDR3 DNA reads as TGTGCCAGCAGTTTTGCAGGGGGCCTCTACGAGCAGTACTTC.

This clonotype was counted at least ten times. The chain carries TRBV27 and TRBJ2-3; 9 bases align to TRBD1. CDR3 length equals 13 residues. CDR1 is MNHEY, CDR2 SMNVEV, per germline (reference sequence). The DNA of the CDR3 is TGTGTTATACGGGACAGGGTTACAGATACGCAGTATTTT. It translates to CVIRDRVTDTQYF.

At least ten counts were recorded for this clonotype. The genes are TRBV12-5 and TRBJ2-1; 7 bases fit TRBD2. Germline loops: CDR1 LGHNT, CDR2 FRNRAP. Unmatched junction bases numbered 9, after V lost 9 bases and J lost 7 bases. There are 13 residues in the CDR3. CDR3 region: CARPRGGENEQFF. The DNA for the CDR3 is TGTGCTAGGCCTCGGGGAGGGGAGAATGAGCAGTTCTTC.

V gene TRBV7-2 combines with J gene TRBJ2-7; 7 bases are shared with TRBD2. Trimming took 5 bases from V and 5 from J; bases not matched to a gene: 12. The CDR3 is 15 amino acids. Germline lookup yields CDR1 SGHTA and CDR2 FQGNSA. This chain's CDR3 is CASSLPGGVSHEQYF. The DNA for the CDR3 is TGTGCCAGCAGCCTCCCGGGAGGAGTTAGCCACGAGCAGTACTTC. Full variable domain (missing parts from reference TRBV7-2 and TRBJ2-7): GAGVSQSPSNKVTEKGKDVELRCDPISGHTALYWYRQSLGQGLEFLIYFQGNSAPDKSGLPSDRFSAERTGGSVSTLTIQRTQQEDSAVYLCASSLPGGVSHEQYFGPGTRLTVT.